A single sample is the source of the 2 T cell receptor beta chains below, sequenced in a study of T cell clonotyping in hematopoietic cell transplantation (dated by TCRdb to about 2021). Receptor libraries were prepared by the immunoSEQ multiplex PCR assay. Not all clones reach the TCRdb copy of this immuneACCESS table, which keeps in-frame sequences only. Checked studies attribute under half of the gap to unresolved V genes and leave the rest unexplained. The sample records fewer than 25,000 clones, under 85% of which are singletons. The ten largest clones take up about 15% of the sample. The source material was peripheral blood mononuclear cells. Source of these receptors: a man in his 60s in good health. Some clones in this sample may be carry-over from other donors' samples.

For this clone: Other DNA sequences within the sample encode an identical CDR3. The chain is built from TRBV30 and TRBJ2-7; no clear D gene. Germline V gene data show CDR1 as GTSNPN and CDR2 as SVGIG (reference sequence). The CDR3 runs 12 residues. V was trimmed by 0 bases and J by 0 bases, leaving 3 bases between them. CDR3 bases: TGTGCCTGGAGTGTTAGCTCCTACGAGCAGTACTTC. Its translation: CAWSVSSYEQYF.

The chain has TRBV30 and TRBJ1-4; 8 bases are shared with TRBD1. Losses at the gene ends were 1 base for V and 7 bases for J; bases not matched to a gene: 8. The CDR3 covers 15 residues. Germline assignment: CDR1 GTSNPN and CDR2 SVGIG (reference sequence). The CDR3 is CAWSAPGGWGEKLFF. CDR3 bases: TGTGCCTGGAGTGCGCCAGGGGGCTGGGGTGAAAAACTGTTTTTT.